These 28 T cell receptor beta chains originate from one sample sequenced in a study of blood T cell repertoires in COVID-19. Using immunoSEQ multiplex PCR, the repertoire was profiled, and TCRdb retains in-frame clones only, with some absent. The sample lists 250,000 to 350,000 clones, 80% to 90% occurring once. Input material: peripheral blood. The receptors originated from a woman between 50 and 59 years old who had recovered from COVID-19.

In its sample, this clone was seen a few times. The rearrangement links TRBV9 to TRBJ2-7; 7 bases line up with TRBD1. Looked up from germline, CDR1 is SGDLS and CDR2 is YYNGEE. The CDR3 length is 14 residues. Trimming took 2 bases from V and 3 from J; bases not matched to a gene: 5. The CDR3 nucleotides are TGTGCCAGCAGCGTGACAGGGTCGGGCTACGAGCAGTACTTC. Amino acid sequence: CASSVTGSGYEQYF.

The chain uses TRBV19 and TRBJ2-1; D possibly corresponds to TRBD1 (5 bases). CDR3 length equals 16 residues. CDR1 and CDR2 (germline): LNHDA, SQIVND (reference sequence). V dropped 2 bases and J dropped 1 base, with 12 bases sitting between them. The CDR3 loop is CASSISTQGSYNEQFF. The CDR3 coding sequence is TGTGCCAGTAGTATATCTACGCAGGGTTCCTACAATGAGCAGTTCTTC.

The chain carries TRBV5-5 and TRBJ1-3; D remains unclear. The CDR3 extends over 15 amino acids. CDR1 and CDR2 (germline): SGHKS, YYEKEE (reference sequence). V lost 3 bases, J lost 2 bases, and 12 bases lay in between. In DNA, the CDR3 is TGTGCCAGCAGCTCGTCGGAGGTAGCTGGAAACACCATATATTTT. Protein: CASSSSEVAGNTIYF.

The V call is TRBV27, the J call TRBJ2-3; 12 nucleotides agree with TRBD2. The CDR3 totals 14 residues. The germline CDR1 and CDR2 sequences are MNHEY and SMNVEV (reference sequence). Losses at the gene ends were 8 bases for V and 3 bases for J; bases not matched to a gene: 3. The CDR3 DNA is TGTGCCAGCTCTGGACTAGCGGGGACAGATACGCAGTATTTT. Its protein is CASSGLAGTDTQYF.

This clone was observed a single time. V gene TRBV14 combines with J gene TRBJ2-7; 8 bases are a match to TRBD2. This CDR3 is 13 amino acids long. Germline V gene data show CDR1 as SGHDN and CDR2 as FVKESK. Trimming cost V 4 bases and J 7 bases; bases outside gene matches: 6. Here the CDR3 DNA reads TGTGCCAGCAGCCTTGGACTAGCCTGGGAGCAGTACTTC. Amino acid sequence: CASSLGLAWEQYF.

The chain couples TRBV19 to TRBJ1-2; the match to TRBD1 covers 8 bases. The CDR3 runs to 13 residues. Germline CDR1 and CDR2: LNHDA and SQIVND (reference sequence). After removal of 6 bases from V and 4 bases from J, the junction contained 4 bases not matched to a gene. CDR3 amino acids: CASRGDRSYGYTF. The CDR3, as DNA: TGTGCCAGTAGGGGGGACAGGTCCTATGGCTACACCTTC.

The chain uses TRBV24-1 and TRBJ1-2; unclear D gene. In germline, CDR1 is KGHDR, CDR2 SFDVKD. Between the trimmed V and J ends, which lost 5 bases and 8 bases, there was a span of 11 bases. The CDR3 is made up of 12 amino acids. CDR3 nucleotide sequence: TGTGCCACCAGTGCGGGGTCTTTCGGCTACACCTTC. It encodes CATSAGSFGYTF.

There are a few counts of this clone. This rearrangement joins TRBV4-2 to TRBJ1-1; 11 nucleotides align to TRBD1. With V trimmed by 4 bases and J by 4 bases, 5 bases remained unmatched. Germline CDR1 and CDR2: LGHNA and YNFKEQ. The CDR3 is 15 residues long. CDR3 protein: CASSRGQGASTEAFF. In DNA, the CDR3 is TGTGCCAGCAGCCGAGGACAGGGGGCTTCCACTGAAGCTTTCTTT.

This sequence joins TRBV9 and TRBJ2-3; 7 nucleotides match TRBD2. Germline CDR1 is SGDLS and CDR2 is YYNGEE. The CDR3 extends over 16 amino acids. The J segment lost 1 base and the V segment lost 3 bases, leaving 8 bases of the junction unmatched. The CDR3 nucleotides are TGTGCCAGCAGCGAGTCCCGGGAGGCCCGCACAGATACGCAGTATTTT. Translated: CASSESREARTDTQYF.

This clone was picked up a small number of times. This chain joins TRBV28 and TRBJ2-7; tentatively, D is TRBD1 (6 bases). This CDR3 spans 14 amino acids. Trimming cost V 5 bases and J 2 bases, with 13 bases left between them. Looked up from germline, CDR1 is MDHEN and CDR2 is SYDVKM. In DNA form, the CDR3 reads TGTGCCAGCAGTCCGACAGGTTATCCCTACGAGCAGTACTTC. Residues: CASSPTGYPYEQYF.

Regarding this clone: Different DNA sequences within this sample yield the same CDR3. This chain uses TRBV28 with TRBJ1-2; tentative D call: TRBD1 (5 bases). This CDR3 spans 13 amino acids. CDR1 and CDR2 from the germline V gene are MDHEN and SYDVKM. Trimming left V 3 bases short and J 4 bases short, with 9 bases between. CDR3 nucleotide sequence: TGTGCCAGCAGTTTGCAGGGAAGCTATGGCTACACCTTC. Its translation is CASSLQGSYGYTF.

CDR3 sequence: CASSPRQGRGEKLFF. The CDR3 region has the DNA TGTGCCAGCTCACCACGCCAGGGTCGAGGTGAAAAACTGTTTTTT. The chain uses TRBV18 and TRBJ1-4, with TRBD1 as a possible D gene (5 bases). Germline CDR1 is KGHSH and CDR2 is LQKENI. The CDR3 spans 15 residues. V lost 1 base and J 7 bases, leaving 13 bases between the germline ends.

V is TRBV5-8 and J is TRBJ2-7; 7 bases are shared with TRBD1. The CDR3 is 15 residues long. Germline CDR1 SGHTS, CDR2 YDEGEE. V shed 6 bases and J 2 bases; nucleotides not matched to a gene: 11. CDR3 amino acids: CASIPTGVDAYEQYF. Written as DNA, the CDR3 is TGTGCCAGCATCCCAACAGGGGTGGACGCCTACGAGCAGTACTTC.

V gene TRBV28 combines with J gene TRBJ2-7; 9 bases align to TRBD2. The CDR3 is 16 residues long. Germline trimming cut 2 bases from V and 1 base from J; bases unmatched to any gene: 6. CDR1 MDHEN and CDR2 SYDVKM come from the germline V gene. The DNA for the CDR3 is TGTGCCAGCAGTTTAATGGCGGGAGGGAGTTCCTACGAGCAGTACTTC. It encodes CASSLMAGGSSYEQYF.

The chain carries TRBV11-2 and TRBJ2-7; weak D call: TRBD1 (5 bases). Germline CDR1 is SGHAT and CDR2 is FQNNGV. V lost 8 bases, J lost 2 bases, and 13 bases lay in between. This CDR3 contains 13 residues. This CDR3 is CASARTGPYEQYF. CDR3 sequence (DNA): TGTGCCAGCGCACGCACAGGACCCTACGAGCAGTACTTC. Full variable domain (rest looked up from reference TRBV11-2 and TRBJ2-7): EAGVAQSPRYKIIEKRQSVAFWCNPISGHATLYWYQQILGQGPKLLIQFQNNGVVDDSQLPKDRFSAERLKGVDSTLKIQPAKLEDSAVYLCASARTGPYEQYFGPGTRLTVT.

This chain uses TRBV7-2 with TRBJ2-7; TRBD2 matches at 11 bases. The germline gives CDR1 SGHTA, CDR2 FQGNSA. CDR3 length equals 16 residues. V gave up 5 bases and J gave up 0 bases; unmatched junction bases: 6. This chain's CDR3 is CASSPPTSGGSYEQYF. The CDR3 DNA reads as TGTGCCAGCAGCCCGCCAACTAGCGGGGGCTCCTACGAGCAGTACTTC. The full variable domain, with the rest looked up from reference TRBV7-2 and TRBJ2-7, is GAGVSQSPSNKVTEKGKDVELRCDPISGHTALYWYRQSLGQGLEFLIYFQGNSAPDKSGLPSDRFSAERTGGSVSTLTIQRTQQEDSAVYLCASSPPTSGGSYEQYFGPGTRLTVT.

V usage is TRBV5-6 and J usage is TRBJ2-5; 8 bases are shared with TRBD1. Germline CDR1 and CDR2: SGHDT and YYEEEE. The CDR3 is made up of 15 amino acids. With V trimmed by 4 bases and J by 6 bases, 11 bases remained unmatched. This CDR3 is CASSGWTGIPQTQYF. CDR3 DNA: TGTGCCAGCAGCGGATGGACAGGGATCCCTCAGACCCAGTACTTC.

Regarding this clone: The junction shows a germline mismatch at one end, possibly a read error. The identical CDR3 is also encoded by other nucleotide sequences in the sample. The gene calls are TRBV6-5 and TRBJ1-5; 8 bases map to TRBD1. Germline V CDR1 and CDR2: MNHEY, SVGAGI. This CDR3 is built from 14 residues. The CDR3 reads CAAKDRVSNQPQHF. The CDR3 DNA reads TGTGCCGCCAAGGACAGGGTTAGCAATCAACCCCAGCATTTT.

In this sample, this clone turned up many times. The rearrangement uses TRBV7-6 and TRBJ2-2, with a weak D call TRBD2 (6 bases). V shed 3 bases and J shed 7 bases, with 12 bases lying between them. CDR1 SGHVS and CDR2 FNYEAQ come from the germline V gene. The CDR3 extends over 14 amino acids. The chain's CDR3 is CASSFRGGDGELFF. For the CDR3, the DNA is TGTGCCAGCAGCTTCCGGGGCGGGGACGGGGAGCTGTTTTTT.

This rearrangement joins TRBV11-2 to TRBJ2-3; D is perhaps TRBD2 (6 bases). Germline CDR1 is SGHAT and CDR2 is FQNNGV. V was trimmed by 11 bases and J by 4 bases, leaving 16 bases between them. The CDR3 runs 13 residues. As DNA, the CDR3 is TGTGCCGGCCGTCGGGAGTCCCCAGATACGCAGTATTTT. Protein product: CAGRRESPDTQYF.

The chain combines TRBV29-1 with TRBJ2-1, with D possibly TRBD1 on 6 matching bases. The V end lost 5 bases, the J end lost 9 bases, and 14 bases lay between the germline ends. CDR3 length: 12 residues. Germline CDR1 SQVTM, CDR2 ANQGSEA. The CDR3 region has the DNA TGCAGCGTTCCGGACAGTTCCCGTGAGCAGTTCTTC. Translating gives CSVPDSSREQFF.

This chain uses TRBV29-1 with TRBJ2-5, with D possibly matching TRBD1 (6 bases). The V end lost 4 bases, the J end lost 5 bases, and 14 bases lay between the germline ends. This CDR3 spans 13 amino acids. CDR1 and CDR2 (germline): SQVTM, ANQGSEA. The CDR3 here is CSVGGRGDETQYF. The CDR3 DNA is TGCAGCGTTGGGGGCAGGGGTGATGAGACCCAGTACTTC.

The genes are TRBV18 and TRBJ1-3; D not certain. This CDR3 contains 16 residues. Germline CDR1 reads KGHSH; CDR2 reads LQKENI. The V gene lost 4 bases and the J gene lost 0 bases, with 13 bases spanning the gap. The CDR3 sequence is CASSRQAPGSGNTIYF. The CDR3 DNA sequence: TGTGCCAGCTCACGCCAGGCGCCAGGCTCTGGAAACACCATATATTTT.

The chain carries TRBV2 and TRBJ1-1, with D perhaps TRBD1 (5 bases). The CDR3 runs to 14 residues. Germline CDR1 and CDR2: SNHLY and FYNNEI. V shed 5 bases and J shed 2 bases, with 12 bases lying between them. This CDR3 is CASSSDRDNTEAFF. The CDR3 nucleotides are TGTGCCAGCAGTTCAGACAGAGACAACACTGAAGCTTTCTTT.

This clone was observed many times. The V and J genes are TRBV6-2 or TRBV6-3 and TRBJ2-7, with 9 bases lining up with TRBD2. The CDR3 runs to 16 residues. The germline gives CDR1 MNHEY, CDR2 SVGEGT. Trimming removed 6 bases from V and 4 bases from J; junction bases left unmatched: 13. Written as DNA, the CDR3 is TGTGCCAGCAGCGTAGCGGGGGACCTCCTGCCTTACGAGCAGTACTTC. Residues: CASSVAGDLLPYEQYF.

The chain carries TRBV5-4 and TRBJ2-1, with TRBD2 as a possible D gene (5 bases). V was shortened by 4 bases and J by 8 bases, with 13 bases between the two germline ends. The germline gives CDR1 SGHNT, CDR2 YYREEE (reference sequence). This CDR3 comprises 13 residues. The CDR3 DNA sequence: TGTGCCAGCAGCCCTAATCATAGCGATGAGCAGTTCTTC. Protein: CASSPNHSDEQFF.

V is TRBV19 and J is TRBJ2-1; weak D call: TRBD2 (6 bases). Per germline, CDR1 LNHDA and CDR2 SQIVND (reference sequence). This CDR3 contains 14 residues. V shed 8 bases and J shed 0 bases, with 11 bases lying between them. In DNA, the CDR3 is TGTGCCAGTTGGTCGGGAGCCTCCTACAATGAGCAGTTCTTC. Translation: CASWSGASYNEQFF.

The chain is built from TRBV28 and TRBJ2-4; 11 bases match TRBD2. J gave up 0 bases and V 3 bases, and 4 bases lay outside the gene matches. Per the germline V gene, CDR1 is MDHEN and CDR2 is SYDVKM. CDR3 length equals 17 residues. The CDR3 spells CASSLIAGGVAKNIQYF. The CDR3, as DNA: TGTGCCAGCAGTTTGATAGCGGGAGGGGTAGCCAAAAACATTCAGTACTTC.